Detailed here is one T cell receptor (beta chain). The CDR3 is 13 residues long. CDR1 is MNHNS and CDR2 is SASEGT in the germline V gene. V lost 5 bases and J 9 bases, leaving 17 bases between the germline ends. The record originates from a study of B cell selection in AIRE deficiency. Regulatory T cells were sorted as CD4+CD25hiCD127low/negative cells. Profiling relied on immunoSEQ multiplex PCR, and the TCRdb table lists in-frame clones only, not all of them. The table records about 22,000 clones, over 90% of them present only once. This chain links TRBV6-1 with TRBJ2-7; possibly TRBD2 for D (5 bases). The sample taken for sequencing was CD4+CD25+ Tregs sorted from PBMCs. The receptor's source is a human donor in good health. CDR3 nucleotides: TGTGCCAGCAGTCCCGGAGGTACCGGGGTGCAGTACTTC. It is translated as CASSPGGTGVQYF.